This T cell receptor beta chain stems from a study of cytotoxic CD8 clonotypes in ibrutinib-treated CLL. About the research overall: Investigators reported 24 partial and 2 complete responses; after median approximately 74 months, about 15 patients remained remitted and roughly 12 progressed.

Frozen PBMC stocks contributed roughly 2.1 micrograms of genomic DNA to the TCR beta libraries. Germline lookup yields CDR1 SGHDT and CDR2 YYEEEE. Trimming cost V 5 bases and J 2 bases, with 13 bases left between them. The CDR3 totals 14 residues. Sequencing was designed to attain a depth spanning 1 in 200,000 to 1 in 1 million T cells. Profiled with immunoSEQ multiplex PCR; TCRdb holds only in-frame clones, not every one. The sample has some 200,000 clones; 75% to 85% are singletons. The V gene is TRBV5-6, the J gene TRBJ1-1, with D possibly matching TRBD1 (5 bases). Sequences were derived from PBMCs, sampled after 12 months of ibrutinib treatment. This receptor was identified in a human donor with chronic lymphocytic leukemia. Here the CDR3 reads CASSRQLTNTEAFF. The CDR3 region has the DNA TGTGCCAGCAGTAGACAGCTAACAAACACTGAAGCTTTCTTT.